A single sample is the source of the 16 T cell receptor beta chains below, sequenced in a study of cytomegalovirus exposure and HLA in healthy donors. Profiling relied on immunoSEQ multiplex PCR, and the TCRdb table lists in-frame clones only, not all of them. The sample records 95,000 to 150,000 clones, 75% to 90% being singletons. The sample taken for sequencing was PBMCs. The receptors come from a woman between 18 and 29 years old in good health and CMV-seronegative.

The chain couples TRBV4-1 to TRBJ1-2; TRBD1 is a possible D gene (6 bases). CDR3 length: 15 amino acids. The V and J ends lost 4 bases and 1 base respectively, with 13 bases between them. CDR1 and CDR2 (germline): MGHRA, YSYEKL. CDR3 in amino acids: CASSPGQNNNYGYTF. CDR3 bases: TGCGCCAGCAGCCCTGGACAGAATAATAACTATGGCTACACCTTC.

V is TRBV2 and J is TRBJ2-3, with 9 bases identical to TRBD2. Trimming removed 10 bases from V and 1 base from J; junction bases left unmatched: 12. Germline V gene data show CDR1 as SNHLY and CDR2 as FYNNEI. The CDR3 spans 16 residues. Here the CDR3 DNA reads TGTGCCACCCCCCGTCGCGGGAGGGCCGGCACAGATACGCAGTATTTT. Residues: CATPRRGRAGTDTQYF.

The chain couples TRBV7-9 to TRBJ1-4; 7 bases fit TRBD1. There are 15 residues in the CDR3. The germline gives CDR1 SEHNR, CDR2 FQNEAQ (reference sequence). V trimming: 5 bases; J trimming: 4 bases; junction bases outside the gene matches: 7. Here the CDR3 reads CASSARTGFNEKLFF. CDR3 DNA sequence: TGTGCCAGCAGCGCCCGGACAGGATTTAATGAAAAACTGTTTTTT.

V gene TRBV4-1 combines with J gene TRBJ1-5, with no clear D. The CDR3 consists of 13 residues. The germline V gene has CDR1 MGHRA and CDR2 YSYEKL. The V end was cut by 1 base, the J end by 7 bases, with 8 bases between. The CDR3 here is CASSQGREQPQHF. The CDR3 bases are TGCGCCAGCAGCCAAGGGCGGGAGCAGCCCCAGCATTTT.

The genes are TRBV18 and TRBJ2-7; the match to TRBD1 covers 8 bases. The CDR3 length is 15 residues. The ends lost 5 bases at V and 2 bases at J; junction bases unmatched: 8. Per germline, CDR1 KGHSH and CDR2 LQKENI. The CDR3 DNA reads TGTGCCAGCTCAACCCGGGACAGGATGACCTACGAGCAGTACTTC. It yields the protein CASSTRDRMTYEQYF.

This chain connects TRBV6-1 to TRBJ2-1; 11 nucleotides agree with TRBD2. Losses at the gene ends were 4 bases for V and 3 bases for J; bases not matched to a gene: 8. The CDR3 extends over 17 amino acids. Germline values: CDR1 MNHNS, CDR2 SASEGT. The CDR3 coding sequence is TGTGCCAGCAGTGGAGCGACTAGCGGGATGCACTACAATGAGCAGTTCTTC. Translated, it gives CASSGATSGMHYNEQFF.

V and J are TRBV27 and TRBJ2-7, with no clear D. The CDR3 runs 14 residues. CDR1 is MNHEY and CDR2 is SMNVEV in the germline V gene (reference sequence). Trimming cost V 2 bases and J 0 bases, with 8 bases left between them. CDR3 residues: CASSLDVSSYEQYF. For the CDR3, the DNA is TGTGCCAGCAGTTTAGATGTCAGCTCCTACGAGCAGTACTTC.

The V call is TRBV11-3, the J call TRBJ2-1; 10 nucleotides agree with TRBD1. The CDR3 consists of 16 residues. The germline V gene encodes CDR1 SGHNT and CDR2 YENEEA. Trimming took 8 bases from V and 11 from J; bases not matched to a gene: 18. In DNA form, the CDR3 reads TGTGCCAGCGGAAAACGGACAGGGGGGTTGGAGGGGAAGCAGTTCTTC. This translates into CASGKRTGGLEGKQFF.

The chain links TRBV25-1 to TRBJ1-2; D is perhaps TRBD1 (5 bases). Per germline, CDR1 MGHDK and CDR2 SYGVNS. CDR3 size: 15 residues. Trimming stripped 3 bases from V and 0 bases from J, with 11 bases between. The CDR3 nucleotides read TGTGCCAGCAGTGATTTGACAGCGACTAACTATGGCTACACCTTC. Residues: CASSDLTATNYGYTF.

This sequence joins TRBV27 and TRBJ2-3, with 9 bases identical to TRBD2. Losses at the gene ends were 3 bases for V and 3 bases for J; bases not matched to a gene: 4. The CDR3 is made up of 15 amino acids. Germline V CDR1 and CDR2: MNHEY, SMNVEV (reference sequence). CDR3 sequence: CASSFSLAGTDTQYF. The CDR3 bases are TGTGCCAGCAGTTTTAGTCTAGCGGGAACAGATACGCAGTATTTT.

The chain combines TRBV4-2 with TRBJ2-7; 11 bases are a match to TRBD2. The CDR3 spans 14 residues. V lost 5 bases and J lost 5; bases outside the gene matches: 5. Germline V lookup: CDR1 LGHNA, CDR2 YNFKEQ. For the CDR3, the DNA is TGTGCCAGCAGCTTTGGGACTAGCGGAGACGAGCAGTACTTC. This translates into CASSFGTSGDEQYF.

The chain couples TRBV4-1 to TRBJ2-7; 7 bases agree with TRBD2. Germline CDR1 and CDR2: MGHRA and YSYEKL. CDR3 length: 15 residues. Trimming at V came to 0 bases and at J to 3 bases, leaving 5 bases not matched to a gene. CDR3 DNA sequence: TGCGCCAGCAGCCAAGATCGGGGGGAGAGCTACGAGCAGTACTTC. It codes for CASSQDRGESYEQYF.

Only one count was recorded for this clone. This chain connects TRBV2 to TRBJ2-7; 11 bases match TRBD2. The CDR3 runs 15 residues. Germline lookup yields CDR1 SNHLY and CDR2 FYNNEI. With V trimmed by 2 bases and J by 4 bases, 4 bases remained unmatched. The CDR3 loop is CASSESPSGRYEQYF. DNA for the CDR3: TGTGCCAGCAGTGAATCCCCTAGCGGGAGGTACGAGCAGTACTTC.

The genes are TRBV7-9 and TRBJ1-1, with a tentative D call TRBD1 (5 bases). This CDR3 region has 14 residues. The germline V and J ends were trimmed by 5 bases and 4 bases, with 14 bases remaining between them. Germline values: CDR1 SEHNR, CDR2 FQNEAQ (reference sequence). Here the CDR3 DNA reads TGTGCCAGCAGCGTCAGGGTGTCGGTCACTGAAGCTTTCTTT. Amino acid sequence: CASSVRVSVTEAFF.

In the case of this clone: The germline gene is not matched at one end of the junction; a read error may be the cause. The chain combines TRBV2 with TRBJ1-4; D not certain. CDR1 SNHLY and CDR2 FYNNEI come from the germline V gene. The CDR3 runs 13 residues. The CDR3 is CASSESVSGPFCF. In DNA form, the CDR3 reads TGTGCCAGCAGTGAATCAGTTAGCGGCCCTTTCTGTTTT.

V gene TRBV6-5 combines with J gene TRBJ2-5, with D perhaps TRBD1 (6 bases). The CDR3 length is 15 residues. Germline loops: CDR1 MNHEY, CDR2 SVGAGI. Trimming left V 0 bases short and J 5 bases short, with 13 bases between. The CDR3 spells CASSYSSGAGETQYF. CDR3 nucleotide sequence: TGTGCCAGCAGTTACTCGTCAGGGGCGGGCGAGACCCAGTACTTC.